This T cell receptor beta chain was retrieved from a study of T cells of healthy individuals. In TCRdb, the 5' RACE reads were re-called with MiXCR into one record per CDR3 protein. The sample gives 60,000 to 70,000 distinct CDR3 sequences, roughly 15% of which show up once; less than 6% is in the top ten. Many counts were recorded for this clonotype. V was cut by 0 bases and J by 0 bases, with 4 bases left in between. CDR1 and CDR2 (germline): SGHTA, FQGNSA. This CDR3 region has 14 residues. This rearrangement joins TRBV7-2 to TRBJ2-3; D unresolved. The clonotype comes from a human donor in good health. The CDR3 protein is CASSLAISTDTQYF. The DNA of the CDR3 is TGTGCCAGCAGCTTAGCGATTAGCACAGATACGCAGTATTTT.